These 25 T cell receptor beta chains were all obtained from the same sample, sequenced in a study of blood T cell repertoires in COVID-19. TCRdb keeps only in-frame clones here, not all; method: immunoSEQ multiplex PCR. This table has around 300,000 clones, 75% to 95% appearing once. Sequenced material: peripheral blood. The origin of the receptors is a woman aged 25-40 years with COVID-19, enrolled during active disease.

The chain carries TRBV11-3 and TRBJ2-3, with 8 bases identical to TRBD2. The germline V gene has CDR1 SGHNT and CDR2 YENEEA. The CDR3 loop spans 14 amino acids. V shed 3 bases and J 4 bases; nucleotides not matched to a gene: 3. Here the CDR3 DNA reads TGTGCCAGCAGCTTTAGCGGGACCGCAGATACGCAGTATTTT. Amino acids: CASSFSGTADTQYF.

DNA for the CDR3: TGCGCCAGCAGCCGCAGCACGGGACTAGCGGTCTACGAGCAGTACTTC. The encoded protein is CASSRSTGLAVYEQYF. The genes are TRBV4-1 and TRBJ2-7; 11 positions agree with TRBD2. Trimming cost V 4 bases and J 3 bases; bases outside gene matches: 8. The CDR3 extends over 16 amino acids. Germline CDR1 and CDR2: MGHRA and YSYEKL.

The V gene is TRBV29-1, the J gene TRBJ2-2, with D tentatively TRBD1 (7 bases). Germline V gene lookup returns CDR1 SQVTM and CDR2 ANQGSEA. The CDR3 contains 14 residues. V dropped 5 bases and J dropped 1 base, with 11 bases sitting between them. CDR3 residues: CSVYRGGNTGELFF. Here the CDR3 DNA reads TGCAGCGTTTACAGGGGAGGGAACACCGGGGAGCTGTTTTTT.

V gene TRBV28 combines with J gene TRBJ2-7; TRBD2 matches 7 bases. Losses at the gene ends were 7 bases for V and 4 bases for J; bases not matched to a gene: 10. CDR3 length: 14 residues. Germline CDR1 and CDR2: MDHEN and SYDVKM. The CDR3 sequence is CASTRAGFGYEQYF. CDR3 coding DNA: TGTGCCAGCACTCGAGCGGGATTTGGTTACGAGCAGTACTTC.

CDR3 protein: CASSPQQGNTEAFF. The CDR3 DNA sequence: TGTGCCAGCAGCCCCCAACAGGGGAACACTGAAGCTTTCTTT. The chain joins TRBV7-3 to TRBJ1-1; TRBD1 is a possible D gene (6 bases). The CDR3 covers 14 residues. CDR1 and CDR2 from the germline V gene are SGHTA and FQGTGA. Trimming removed 5 bases at V and 1 base at J, with 11 bases between.

The CDR3 region has the DNA TGTGCCAGCAGCCAAGTTAGAGGCCACGGGGAGCTGTTTTTT. Translation: CASSQVRGHGELFF. This chain connects TRBV4-2 to TRBJ2-2; D unresolved. The CDR3 contains 14 residues. The germline gives CDR1 LGHNA, CDR2 YNFKEQ. V was pared by 1 base and J by 7 bases, with 10 bases between.

This clone was seen only once. This chain connects TRBV5-1 to TRBJ1-1; no reliable D call. Germline V gene lookup returns CDR1 SGHRS and CDR2 YFSETQ. Trimming took 3 bases from V and 4 from J, leaving 4 bases between them. This CDR3 has 11 amino acids. CDR3 nucleotides: TGCGCCAGCAGCTCAGTCACTGAAGCTTTCTTT. It is translated as CASSSVTEAFF.

The chain has TRBV2 and TRBJ2-5; no definite D call. Looked up from germline, CDR1 is SNHLY and CDR2 is FYNNEI. The V end lost 5 bases, the J end lost 2 bases, and 9 bases lay between the germline ends. CDR3 size: 13 residues. The CDR3 nucleotides are TGTGCCAGCAGTTTTCTCGGGCAAGAGACCCAGTACTTC. Residues: CASSFLGQETQYF.

V is TRBV30 and J is TRBJ2-7, with D maybe TRBD2 (5 bases). The CDR3 spans 10 residues. The V gene's germline CDR1 is GTSNPN and CDR2 SVGIG (reference sequence). V was trimmed by 8 bases and J by 3 bases, leaving 8 bases between them. The CDR3 bases are TGTGCCGCCGGGGACTACGAGCAGTACTTC. It yields the protein CAAGDYEQYF.

Notes on this clone: Mismatch with germline at one junction end may stem from a read error. The rearrangement uses TRBV6-5 and TRBJ2-1; TRBD2 agrees at 7 bases. The CDR3 has 15 residues. CDR1 MNHEY and CDR2 SVGAGI come from the germline V gene. The CDR3 here is CRPGGGRIDDNEQFF. The CDR3 nucleotides read TGCCGACCGGGGGGAGGGCGGATTGATGACAATGAGCAGTTCTTC.

The rearrangement uses TRBV11-2 and TRBJ1-1; the match to TRBD1 covers 8 bases. The CDR3 loop spans 14 amino acids. Losses at the gene ends were 1 base for V and 8 bases for J; bases not matched to a gene: 6. The V gene's germline CDR1 is SGHAT and CDR2 FQNNGV. CDR3 DNA sequence: TGTGCCAGCAGCTTAGGACAGGGGTTCGAGGAAGCTTTCTTT. This translates into CASSLGQGFEEAFF. The full variable domain, with the rest looked up from reference TRBV11-2 and TRBJ1-1, is EAGVAQSPRYKIIEKRQSVAFWCNPISGHATLYWYQQILGQGPKLLIQFQNNGVVDDSQLPKDRFSAERLKGVDSTLKIQPAKLEDSAVYLCASSLGQGFEEAFFGQGTRLTVV.

The chain employs TRBV3-1 (or the pseudogene TRBV3-2) and TRBJ1-1, with a weak D call TRBD1 (6 bases). V shed 1 base and J shed 6 bases, with 9 bases lying between them. Germline CDR1 and CDR2: LGHDT and YNNKEL (reference sequence). The CDR3 is made up of 13 amino acids. CDR3 loop: CASSQAAGAEAFF. The CDR3 nucleotides read TGTGCCAGCAGCCAAGCGGCAGGGGCTGAAGCTTTCTTT.

The V gene is TRBV5-5, the J gene TRBJ2-7; TRBD2 is a possible D gene (5 bases). Per the germline V gene, CDR1 is SGHKS and CDR2 is YYEKEE (reference sequence). The CDR3 extends over 13 amino acids. Trimming took 4 bases from V and 4 from J, leaving 12 bases between them. The CDR3 here is CASSPGYLYEQYF. The DNA for the CDR3 is TGTGCCAGCAGCCCGGGGTACTTATACGAGCAGTACTTC.

J is TRBJ2-3 and V is TRBV19; possible D gene TRBD1, 6 bases. V was trimmed by 4 bases and J by 3 bases, leaving 8 bases between them. CDR1 is LNHDA, CDR2 SQIVND, per germline (reference sequence). The length of the CDR3 is 13 residues. In DNA form, the CDR3 reads TGTGCCAGTAGTAGGCAGGGGACAGATACGCAGTATTTT. Encoded protein: CASSRQGTDTQYF.

This chain uses TRBV19 with TRBJ2-2, with a tentative D call TRBD2 (6 bases). V was clipped by 4 bases and J by 7 bases, with 13 bases between them. CDR3 size: 14 residues. In germline, CDR1 is LNHDA, CDR2 SQIVND (reference sequence). CDR3 nucleotides: TGTGCCAGTAGTACCGGACTATCAATCGGGGAGCTGTTTTTT. Translated: CASSTGLSIGELFF.

The rearrangement joins TRBV28 to TRBJ2-2; 10 bases match TRBD2. The CDR3 is 18 residues long. CDR1 MDHEN and CDR2 SYDVKM come from the germline V gene. V trimming: 7 bases; J trimming: 8 bases; junction bases outside the gene matches: 19. CDR3: CASTLRASGRGYRGELFF. CDR3 coding DNA: TGTGCCAGCACTCTGAGGGCTAGCGGGAGAGGATACCGGGGGGAGCTGTTTTTT.

In nucleotides, the CDR3 is TGTGTCGGGGGGGGTCGCACAGATACGCAGTATTTT. Translating gives CVGGGRTDTQYF. The chain recombines TRBV2 with TRBJ2-3; TRBD2 agrees at 8 bases. The germline CDR1 and CDR2 sequences are SNHLY and FYNNEI. The CDR3 runs to 12 residues.

The chain is built from TRBV4-1 and TRBJ2-5; 10 bases are a match to TRBD2. Unmatched junction bases numbered 14, after V lost 10 bases and J lost 6 bases. This CDR3 has 15 residues. The germline V gene has CDR1 MGHRA and CDR2 YSYEKL. The CDR3 sequence is CATQGELAGVKTQYF. DNA of the CDR3: TGCGCCACCCAGGGGGAGCTAGCGGGAGTGAAGACCCAGTACTTC.

J is TRBJ2-1 and V is TRBV27, with TRBD2 matching over 7 bases. This CDR3 spans 20 amino acids. Germline loops: CDR1 MNHEY, CDR2 SMNVEV (reference sequence). V lost 5 bases and J lost 0; bases outside the gene matches: 19. CDR3 in amino acids: CASSPPRTSDPQSSYNEQFF. The CDR3 DNA sequence: TGTGCCAGCAGTCCGCCCCGGACTAGTGATCCCCAAAGCTCCTACAATGAGCAGTTCTTC.

The genes are TRBV7-9 and TRBJ2-5; possibly TRBD1 for D (6 bases). Germline V gene sequence: CDR1 SEHNR, CDR2 FQNEAQ (reference sequence). Trimming cost V 2 bases and J 5 bases, with 15 bases left between them. This CDR3 has 15 residues. CDR3 DNA sequence: TGTGCCAGCAGCTTATTGGACAGTCCAGGGGAGACCCAGTACTTC. Translated: CASSLLDSPGETQYF.

The chain joins TRBV5-1 to TRBJ1-4; D remains ambiguous. CDR1 SGHRS and CDR2 YFSETQ come from the germline V gene. This CDR3 has 16 residues. The V end was cut by 0 bases, the J end by 5 bases, with 14 bases between. This CDR3 is CASSLGPESLNEKLFF. The CDR3 coding sequence is TGCGCCAGCAGCTTGGGCCCGGAGAGCTTAAATGAAAAACTGTTTTTT.

The rearrangement uses TRBV28 and TRBJ1-6, with 11 nucleotides matching TRBD1. Germline V gene sequence: CDR1 MDHEN, CDR2 SYDVKM. There are 13 residues in the CDR3. V lost 7 bases and J lost 10; bases outside the gene matches: 3. Here the CDR3 reads CASTGTGGSPLHF. Here the CDR3 DNA reads TGTGCCAGCACCGGGACAGGGGGATCACCCCTCCACTTT. Together with reference TRBV28 and TRBJ1-6, the CDR3 gives the full variable domain: DVKVTQSSRYLVKRTGEKVFLECVQDMDHENMFWYRQDPGLGLRLIYFSYDVKMKEKGDIPEGYSVSREKKERFSLILESASTNQTSMYLCASTGTGGSPLHFGNGTRLTVT.

Of note for this clone: The identical CDR3 is also encoded by other nucleotide sequences in the sample. The rearrangement joins TRBV18 to TRBJ2-7; 7 bases are a match to TRBD1. The CDR3 totals 14 residues. Unmatched junction bases numbered 3, after V lost 2 bases and J lost 2 bases. Germline V gene lookup returns CDR1 KGHSH and CDR2 LQKENI. Written as DNA, the CDR3 is TGTGCCAGCTCACCAGGGGACAGACCCTACGAGCAGTACTTC. Its translation is CASSPGDRPYEQYF.

This chain links TRBV5-1 with TRBJ1-6, with TRBD1 matching 7 bases. Germline lookup yields CDR1 SGHRS and CDR2 YFSETQ. The CDR3 spans 15 residues. The V and J ends lost 0 bases and 8 bases, in that order; junction bases with no gene match: 5. CDR3 residues: CASSLAGTEYSPLHF. In DNA, the CDR3 is TGCGCCAGCAGCTTGGCCGGGACAGAGTATTCACCCCTCCACTTT.

The chain carries TRBV5-1 and TRBJ2-2; D is uncertain. Germline CDR1 reads SGHRS; CDR2 reads YFSETQ. Trimming took 0 bases from V and 4 from J, leaving 10 bases between them. The CDR3 length is 15 residues. CDR3 loop: CASSLEAATTGELFF. The CDR3 DNA reads as TGCGCCAGCAGCTTGGAGGCGGCTACCACCGGGGAGCTGTTTTTT. The full variable domain, completed using reference TRBV5-1 and TRBJ2-2, is KAGVTQTPRYLIKTRGQQVTLSCSPISGHRSVSWYQQTPGQGLQFLFEYFSETQRNKGNFPGRFSGRQFSNSRSEMNVSTLELGDSALYLCASSLEAATTGELFFGEGSRLTVL.